This TCR beta chain was captured by sequencing in a study of blood T cell repertoires in COVID-19. On the study more broadly: Material from acute and convalescent COVID-19 was sourced from the United States, Italy and Spain.

The V end was cut by 2 bases, the J end by 0 bases, with 10 bases between. The V gene's germline CDR1 is SGHRS and CDR2 YFSETQ. The CDR3 sequence is 15 residues long. Per the original methods: The assay estimated nucleated cells by amplifying reference gene primers. TCRdb's copy holds only in-frame clones and misses some; the assay was immunoSEQ multiplex PCR. From that table come the V and J calls and clone size; the DNA was used to work out D and trimming. This repertoire shows approximately 140,000 clones, more than 60% found once; its top ten account for about an eighth. This clone has a single count.

Sequenced input: peripheral blood. This TCR came from an elderly man with acute or convalescent COVID-19. The rearrangement links TRBV5-1 to TRBJ2-3, with unresolved D. The CDR3 protein is CASSFRTPSTDTQYF. The CDR3 nucleotides are TGCGCCAGCAGCTTTCGTACACCTAGCACAGATACGCAGTATTTT. The entire variable domain, with the rest obtained from reference TRBV5-1 and TRBJ2-3, is as follows: KAGVTQTPRYLIKTRGQQVTLSCSPISGHRSVSWYQQTPGQGLQFLFEYFSETQRNKGNFPGRFSGRQFSNSRSEMNVSTLELGDSALYLCASSFRTPSTDTQYFGPGTRLTVL.